Listed below are T cell receptor beta chains from one sample, sequenced in a study of T cell responses to AZD1222 COVID-19 vaccine. Some clones are missing from TCRdb's copy, which holds only in-frame ones; the method was immunoSEQ multiplex PCR. The sample shows approximately 50,000 clones, 80% to 90% of them seen only once. The sample was peripheral blood, taken 28 days after the second AZD1222 dose. These receptors all come from an adult who received the AZD1222 COVID-19 vaccine. Each CDR3 is given with its conserved first and last residue. Each record gives: V gene, clone size, J gene, D gene, CDR3 DNA, CDR3 protein. The D gene is left open where the match is weak. Clone size is shown for a subset of rows, as once, few, many or a class of expanded clone.

v_call: TRBV7-9
clone_size: once
j_call: TRBJ2-7
d_call: NA
cdr3_nt: TGTGCCAGCAGTCGCACAGACTACGAGCAGTACTTC
cdr3_aa: CASSRTDYEQYF

v_call: TRBV18
clone_size: NA
j_call: TRBJ1-2
d_call: NA
cdr3_nt: TGTGCCAGCTCCCGAACCGGGACGAAATATGGCTACACCTTC
cdr3_aa: CASSRTGTKYGYTF

v_call: TRBV19
clone_size: NA
j_call: TRBJ2-1
d_call: TRBD2
cdr3_nt: TGTGCCAGTAGACAAGCCCTCCTAGCGGGAGAGAACAATGAGCAGTTCTTC
cdr3_aa: CASRQALLAGENNEQFF

v_call: TRBV24-1
clone_size: NA
j_call: TRBJ1-4
d_call: NA
cdr3_nt: TGTGCCACCAGTGATGGGGGCCAAGGGTCTGAAAAACTGTTTTTT
cdr3_aa: CATSDGGQGSEKLFF

v_call: TRBV7-2
clone_size: once
j_call: TRBJ2-2
d_call: NA
cdr3_nt: TGTGCCAGCAGCTTAGCAGGGGAGGACGGGGAGCTGTTTTTT
cdr3_aa: CASSLAGEDGELFF

v_call: TRBV6-5
clone_size: NA
j_call: TRBJ2-3
d_call: NA
cdr3_nt: TGTGCCAGCAGTTACTCGTGGGCCCCACCAGATACGCAGTATTTT
cdr3_aa: CASSYSWAPPDTQYF

v_call: TRBV6-6
clone_size: NA
j_call: TRBJ2-7
d_call: NA
cdr3_nt: TGTGCCAGCAGTTACCTACAGGGCTACGAGCAGTACTTC
cdr3_aa: CASSYLQGYEQYF

v_call: TRBV27
clone_size: once
j_call: TRBJ1-1
d_call: NA
cdr3_nt: TGTGCCAGCAGTTTAAGGCAGGGACAAGCTTTCTTT
cdr3_aa: CASSLRQGQAFF

v_call: TRBV12-3/TRBV12-4
clone_size: NA
j_call: TRBJ2-7
d_call: TRBD1
cdr3_nt: TGTGCCAGCAGCACTGGGACAGCCTACGAGCAGTACTTC
cdr3_aa: CASSTGTAYEQYF

v_call: TRBV7-9
clone_size: NA
j_call: TRBJ1-1
d_call: NA
cdr3_nt: TGTGCCAGCACCCGAGAGGGCACTGAAGCTTTCTTT
cdr3_aa: CASTREGTEAFF

v_call: TRBV19
clone_size: NA
j_call: TRBJ2-3
d_call: NA
cdr3_nt: TGTGCCAGTAGTATGATTAGAGGTTGGGGCACAGATACGCAGTATTTT
cdr3_aa: CASSMIRGWGTDTQYF

v_call: TRBV7-3
clone_size: NA
j_call: TRBJ2-3
d_call: TRBD2
cdr3_nt: TGTGCCAGCAGCTTAAAAGCGGGGGGCGTAGATACGCAGTATTTT
cdr3_aa: CASSLKAGGVDTQYF

v_call: TRBV29-1
clone_size: NA
j_call: TRBJ2-5
d_call: TRBD1
cdr3_nt: TGCAGCATAGGACAGGGGGCTGAGACCCAGTACTTC
cdr3_aa: CSIGQGAETQYF

v_call: TRBV2
clone_size: NA
j_call: TRBJ2-7
d_call: NA
cdr3_nt: TGTGCCAGCAGTGAGCAGGGATCCCACGAGCAGTACTTC
cdr3_aa: CASSEQGSHEQYF

v_call: TRBV5-6
clone_size: NA
j_call: TRBJ1-2
d_call: NA
cdr3_nt: TGTGCCAGCAGCAAGGAGGCCTACTATGGCTACACCTTC
cdr3_aa: CASSKEAYYGYTF

v_call: TRBV18
clone_size: NA
j_call: TRBJ2-7
d_call: NA
cdr3_nt: TGTGCCAGCTCACCATCTGGCGGTTACTACGAGCAGTACTTC
cdr3_aa: CASSPSGGYYEQYF

v_call: TRBV6-2/TRBV6-3
clone_size: NA
j_call: TRBJ1-1
d_call: NA
cdr3_nt: TGTGCCAGCAGTTACAGCGGGTACAACACTGAAGCTTTCTTT
cdr3_aa: CASSYSGYNTEAFF

v_call: TRBV5-6
clone_size: NA
j_call: TRBJ2-2
d_call: NA
cdr3_nt: TGTGCCAGCAGCTTGGTAGGGGAGACCGGGGAGCTGTTTTTT
cdr3_aa: CASSLVGETGELFF

v_call: TRBV5-6
clone_size: NA
j_call: TRBJ2-3
d_call: TRBD2
cdr3_nt: TGTGCCAGCAGCAAGGGACTAGCGGGAGGGGCAGATACGCAGTATTTT
cdr3_aa: CASSKGLAGGADTQYF

v_call: TRBV11-3
clone_size: NA
j_call: TRBJ2-4
d_call: TRBD2
cdr3_nt: TGTGCCAGCAGCCAAGACGGGACTAGCGTTGACAAAAACATTCAGTACTTC
cdr3_aa: CASSQDGTSVDKNIQYF

v_call: TRBV7-2
clone_size: NA
j_call: TRBJ2-2
d_call: NA
cdr3_nt: TGTGCCAGCAGCTTAGGAGGGACGGCGAACACCGGGGAGCTGTTTTTT
cdr3_aa: CASSLGGTANTGELFF

v_call: TRBV6-5
clone_size: NA
j_call: TRBJ2-3
d_call: NA
cdr3_nt: TGTGCCAGCAGTCCCCAACGGAACACAGATACGCAGTATTTT
cdr3_aa: CASSPQRNTDTQYF

v_call: TRBV7-2
clone_size: NA
j_call: TRBJ2-1
d_call: NA
cdr3_nt: TGTGCCAGCAGCTTAGGAAAGGGTATCCATGAGCAGTTCTTC
cdr3_aa: CASSLGKGIHEQFF

v_call: TRBV7-3
clone_size: NA
j_call: TRBJ2-5
d_call: TRBD2
cdr3_nt: TGTGCCAGCAGCACTCAAGCGGGGGTTGAAGAGACCCAGTACTTC
cdr3_aa: CASSTQAGVEETQYF

v_call: TRBV18
clone_size: NA
j_call: TRBJ1-5
d_call: NA
cdr3_nt: TGTGCCAGCTCACCACGACAGGACCCCAATCAGCCCCAGCATTTT
cdr3_aa: CASSPRQDPNQPQHF

v_call: TRBV5-4
clone_size: NA
j_call: TRBJ1-2
d_call: NA
cdr3_nt: TGTGCCAGCAGCTTGGGCGGGGGCGCAATTGGCTACACCTTC
cdr3_aa: CASSLGGGAIGYTF

v_call: TRBV9
clone_size: NA
j_call: TRBJ1-2
d_call: NA
cdr3_nt: TGTGCCAGCAGCGTAGACCCGGAGGGCTATGGCTACACCTTC
cdr3_aa: CASSVDPEGYGYTF

v_call: TRBV5-1
clone_size: NA
j_call: TRBJ2-4
d_call: NA
cdr3_nt: TGCGCCAGCAGCTTGGCCGGGCAGCTAGCCAAAAACATTCAGTACTTC
cdr3_aa: CASSLAGQLAKNIQYF

v_call: TRBV19
clone_size: NA
j_call: TRBJ2-6
d_call: TRBD1
cdr3_nt: TGTGCCAGTAACAGGGGAGAGGCCAACGTCCTGACTTTC
cdr3_aa: CASNRGEANVLTF

v_call: TRBV30
clone_size: NA
j_call: TRBJ2-7
d_call: TRBD2
cdr3_nt: TGTGCCCGGACTAGCGGGAGGGGCGAGCAGTACTTC
cdr3_aa: CARTSGRGEQYF

v_call: TRBV15
clone_size: few
j_call: TRBJ2-1
d_call: TRBD2
cdr3_nt: TGTGCCACCAGCAGAGATGGGTCTAGCGGGAGAAATGAGCAGTTCTTC
cdr3_aa: CATSRDGSSGRNEQFF

v_call: TRBV5-8
clone_size: NA
j_call: TRBJ2-1
d_call: NA
cdr3_nt: TGTGCCAGCAGCTCGGGGGCGCTCCCTGAGCAGTTCTTC
cdr3_aa: CASSSGALPEQFF

v_call: TRBV4-2
clone_size: NA
j_call: TRBJ2-7
d_call: NA
cdr3_nt: TGTGCCAGCAGCCAAGATCTCGCGGGACTCTACGAGCAGTACTTC
cdr3_aa: CASSQDLAGLYEQYF

v_call: TRBV7-2
clone_size: NA
j_call: TRBJ2-7
d_call: NA
cdr3_nt: TGTGCCAGCAGCTTAGCTATGGGGGGACACACGAGGTACGAGCAGTACTTC
cdr3_aa: CASSLAMGGHTRYEQYF

v_call: TRBV15
clone_size: NA
j_call: TRBJ1-5
d_call: TRBD1
cdr3_nt: TGTGCCACAAGAGGGACAGGGGGTGATCAGCCCCAGCATTTT
cdr3_aa: CATRGTGGDQPQHF

v_call: TRBV6-2/TRBV6-3
clone_size: NA
j_call: TRBJ2-1
d_call: TRBD2
cdr3_nt: TGTGCCAGCAGCCGAGGACTAGCGTCGTACAATGAGCAGTTCTTC
cdr3_aa: CASSRGLASYNEQFF

v_call: TRBV28
clone_size: NA
j_call: TRBJ2-5
d_call: TRBD1
cdr3_nt: TGTGCCAGCAGATCCACAGGGGGCGGTGAGACCCAGTACTTC
cdr3_aa: CASRSTGGGETQYF

v_call: TRBV21-1
clone_size: NA
j_call: TRBJ2-7
d_call: NA
cdr3_nt: TGTGCCAGCAGCACATGTTACGAGCAGTACTTC
cdr3_aa: CASSTCYEQYF

v_call: TRBV7-6
clone_size: NA
j_call: TRBJ2-5
d_call: TRBD2
cdr3_nt: TGTGCCAGCAGTAGCGGGACATCTAAGCCAGGGACCCAGTACTTC
cdr3_aa: CASSSGTSKPGTQYF

v_call: TRBV19
clone_size: NA
j_call: TRBJ2-7
d_call: NA
cdr3_nt: TGTGCCAGTAGTATGAGCGAGTCCTACGAGCAGTACTTC
cdr3_aa: CASSMSESYEQYF

v_call: TRBV11-3
clone_size: few
j_call: TRBJ2-2
d_call: NA
cdr3_nt: TGTGCCAGCAGCTTAGGGGGGCTCGCCACCGGGGAGCTGTTTTTT
cdr3_aa: CASSLGGLATGELFF

v_call: TRBV6-5
clone_size: NA
j_call: TRBJ1-1
d_call: NA
cdr3_nt: TGTGCCAGCAGTTCCGACAGGACAGAAGCTTTCTTT
cdr3_aa: CASSSDRTEAFF

v_call: TRBV7-9
clone_size: NA
j_call: TRBJ1-1
d_call: NA
cdr3_nt: TGTGCCAGCAGCTTAGCGCACGGACAAAAAATGAACACTGAAGCTTTCTTT
cdr3_aa: CASSLAHGQKMNTEAFF

v_call: TRBV27
clone_size: once
j_call: TRBJ2-7
d_call: TRBD1
cdr3_nt: TGTGCCAGCAGTTTATCGACAGGGGAAGTGTACGAGCAGTACTTC
cdr3_aa: CASSLSTGEVYEQYF

v_call: TRBV29-1
clone_size: NA
j_call: TRBJ2-1
d_call: NA
cdr3_nt: TGCAGCGTTGGTGAATTTTACTACAACAATGAGCAGTTCTTC
cdr3_aa: CSVGEFYYNNEQFF

v_call: TRBV6-5
clone_size: NA
j_call: TRBJ2-7
d_call: NA
cdr3_nt: TGTGCCAGCAGGGTAGTGGGGGGACCTGTATACGAGCAGTACTTC
cdr3_aa: CASRVVGGPVYEQYF

v_call: TRBV13
clone_size: few
j_call: TRBJ2-1
d_call: TRBD2
cdr3_nt: TGTGCCAGCAGCCCGACTAGCGGGATATTGGATGAGCAGTTCTTC
cdr3_aa: CASSPTSGILDEQFF

v_call: TRBV18
clone_size: NA
j_call: TRBJ2-2
d_call: TRBD1
cdr3_nt: TGTGCCAGCTCACGGGGACAGCCCGTGGGGTCCGGGGAGCTGTTTTTT
cdr3_aa: CASSRGQPVGSGELFF

v_call: TRBV12-5
clone_size: NA
j_call: TRBJ2-7
d_call: NA
cdr3_nt: TGTGCTAGTGGTTTGGGGGACGAGCAGTACTTC
cdr3_aa: CASGLGDEQYF

v_call: TRBV18
clone_size: once
j_call: TRBJ2-3
d_call: TRBD2
cdr3_nt: TGTGCCAGCTCACCGGGACTAGCGGGAGTTTATGGCACAGATACGCAGTATTTT
cdr3_aa: CASSPGLAGVYGTDTQYF

v_call: TRBV19
clone_size: NA
j_call: TRBJ2-3
d_call: NA
cdr3_nt: TGTGCCTCAACAGCGGCAGGGCGCACAGATACGCAGTATTTT
cdr3_aa: CASTAAGRTDTQYF

v_call: TRBV9
clone_size: NA
j_call: TRBJ2-2
d_call: NA
cdr3_nt: TGTGCCAGCAGCGGTACAGGGTGGGACGGCGGGGAGCTGTTTTTT
cdr3_aa: CASSGTGWDGGELFF

v_call: TRBV28
clone_size: NA
j_call: TRBJ1-1
d_call: NA
cdr3_nt: TGTGCCAGCAGTTCCCCCTTATTTGGGCCGAACACTGAAGCTTTCTTT
cdr3_aa: CASSSPLFGPNTEAFF

v_call: TRBV5-6
clone_size: NA
j_call: TRBJ2-5
d_call: TRBD1
cdr3_nt: TGTGCCAGCAGCCCAGGGACAGCGAGGGAGACCCAGTACTTC
cdr3_aa: CASSPGTARETQYF